The 3 T cell receptor beta chains listed next were all sequenced from one sample in a study of long-term antiretroviral therapy in people with HIV. Survey-level immunoSEQ v3.0 assays were run. Sequencing was performed with immunoSEQ multiplex PCR; in TCRdb, only in-frame clones are kept and a portion is missing. The data show about 17,000 clones, approximately 90% seen once. This sample comprised unsorted PBMCs, obtained 0.6 years after starting antiretroviral therapy. Receptors originate from a woman between 40 and 50 years old with HIV.

A single count supports this clone. The gene calls are TRBV11-2 and TRBJ1-2; 10 nucleotides match TRBD1. Germline V gene sequence: CDR1 SGHAT, CDR2 FQNNGV. This CDR3 has 15 residues. V shed 0 bases and J 13 bases; nucleotides not matched to a gene: 11. CDR3 coding DNA: TGTGCCAGCAGCTTAGAGGGTGGCGGGACAGGGGTTTCCACCTTC. Amino acids: CASSLEGGGTGVSTF.

V gene TRBV7-2 combines with J gene TRBJ2-3; TRBD2 agrees at 11 bases. Trimming cost V 3 bases and J 4 bases; bases outside gene matches: 6. Germline lookup yields CDR1 SGHTA and CDR2 FQGNSA. The CDR3 totals 16 residues. The chain's CDR3 is CASSFSGGVRADTQYF. The CDR3 DNA follows: TGTGCCAGCAGCTTTAGCGGGGGGGTGCGGGCAGATACGCAGTATTTT. The full variable domain, in which reference TRBV7-2 and TRBJ2-3 provide the parts outside the CDR3, is GAGVSQSPSNKVTEKGKDVELRCDPISGHTALYWYRQSLGQGLEFLIYFQGNSAPDKSGLPSDRFSAERTGGSVSTLTIQRTQQEDSAVYLCASSFSGGVRADTQYFGPGTRLTVL.

The chain links TRBV7-9 to TRBJ2-3; 9 bases align to TRBD1. The CDR3 length is 17 residues. J was trimmed by 5 bases and V by 1 base; bases with no gene match: 10. The germline V gene has CDR1 SEHNR and CDR2 FQNEAQ (reference sequence). The CDR3 loop reads CASSLVYRDRELDTQYF. The CDR3, as DNA: TGTGCCAGCAGCTTAGTTTACCGGGACAGGGAGTTAGATACGCAGTATTTT.